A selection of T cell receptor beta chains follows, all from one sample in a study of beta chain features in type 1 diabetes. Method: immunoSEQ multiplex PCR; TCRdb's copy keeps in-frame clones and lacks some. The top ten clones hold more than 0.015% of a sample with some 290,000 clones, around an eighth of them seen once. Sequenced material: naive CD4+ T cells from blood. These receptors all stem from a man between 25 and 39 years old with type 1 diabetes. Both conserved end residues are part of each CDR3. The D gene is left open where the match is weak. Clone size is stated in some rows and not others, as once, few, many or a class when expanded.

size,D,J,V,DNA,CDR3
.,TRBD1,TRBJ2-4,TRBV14,TGTGCCAGCAGCCATATTGGACAGGGGCCAGACATTCAGTACTTC,CASSHIGQGPDIQYF
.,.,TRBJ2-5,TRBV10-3,TGTGCCATCAGTGAGTCGGGGAGGTCCGGAGAGACCCAGTACTTC,CAISESGRSGETQYF
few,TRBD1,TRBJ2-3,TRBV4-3,TGCGCCAGCAGCCAAGACCACAGGGGGTTCAGCACAGATACGCAGTATTTT,CASSQDHRGFSTDTQYF
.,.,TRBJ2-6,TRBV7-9,TGTGCCAGCAGAGACAGATCCGGGGCCAACGTCCTGACTTTC,CASRDRSGANVLTF
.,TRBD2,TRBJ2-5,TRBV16,TGTGCCAGCAGCCAAAGTGGGACTAGCTTCGAGACCCAGTACTTC,CASSQSGTSFETQYF
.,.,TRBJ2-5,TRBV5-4,TGTGCCAGCAGCTTGTCGGCCAGCGCCAGCCGAGAGACCCAGTACTTC,CASSLSASASRETQYF
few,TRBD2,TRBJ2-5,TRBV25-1,TGTGCCAGCAGTGATGATGGACTAGCACCCACCAGGGAGACCCAGTACTTC,CASSDDGLAPTRETQYF
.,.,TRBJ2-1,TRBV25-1,TGTGCCAGTGGCCTCGACAGAAATGAGCAGTTCTTC,CASGLDRNEQFF
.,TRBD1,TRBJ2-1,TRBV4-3,TGCGCCAGCAGCCAAGAGACAGGGCCCTACAATGAGCAGTTCTTC,CASSQETGPYNEQFF
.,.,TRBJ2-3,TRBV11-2,TGTGCCAGCCGTCTTAGCACAGATACGCAGTATTTT,CASRLSTDTQYF
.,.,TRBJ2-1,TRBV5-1,TGCGCCAGCAGCAAGGCAGGGTCCTACAATGAGCAGTTCTTC,CASSKAGSYNEQFF
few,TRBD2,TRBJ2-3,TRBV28,TGTGCCAGCAGCTCATTCACCAGCGGGAGAAGCACAGATACGCAGTATTTT,CASSSFTSGRSTDTQYF
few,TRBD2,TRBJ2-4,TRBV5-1,TGCGCCAGCAGCGGGACTAGCGGGACATTAGCCAAAAACATTCAGTACTTC,CASSGTSGTLAKNIQYF
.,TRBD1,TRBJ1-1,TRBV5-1,TGCGCCAGCAGCTTGGGCCCGAGAACAGGGGCGAACACTGAAGCTTTCTTT,CASSLGPRTGANTEAFF
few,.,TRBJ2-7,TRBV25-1,TGTGCCAGCAGTGCGACCTCCGGGACAATTGGGATGACGGAGCAGTACTTC,CASSATSGTIGMTEQYF
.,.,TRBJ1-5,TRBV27,TGTGCCAGCAGCAGTGACTCGGGTCAGCCCCAGCATTTT,CASSSDSGQPQHF
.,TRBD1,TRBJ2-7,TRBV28,TGTGCCACCAAGACCGGGACAGTACCCTACGAGCAGTACTTC,CATKTGTVPYEQYF
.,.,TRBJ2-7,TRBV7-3,TGTGCCAGCAGCTTAAGGGACATAGCTACAGACTACGAGCAGTACTTC,CASSLRDIATDYEQYF
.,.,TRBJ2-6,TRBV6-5,TGTGCCAGCAGCCCGCAGGGCTCTGGGGCCAACGTCCTGACTTTC,CASSPQGSGANVLTF
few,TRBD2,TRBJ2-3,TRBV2,TGTGCCAGCGGACGGGAGGGCCCCACAGATACGCAGTATTTT,CASGREGPTDTQYF
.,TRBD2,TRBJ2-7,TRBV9,TGTGCCAGCAGCGTAGGACTAGCGGAACCCTACGAGCAGTACTTC,CASSVGLAEPYEQYF
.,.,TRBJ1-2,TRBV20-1,TGCAGTGCTAGACGCGGCTATGGCTACACCTTC,CSARRGYGYTF
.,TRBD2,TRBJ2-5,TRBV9,TGTGCCAGCAGCGTAGCACTAGCGGGAGACGAGACCCAGTACTTC,CASSVALAGDETQYF
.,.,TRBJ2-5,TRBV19,TGTGCCAGTAGTAGTCTAGGCGGATGGGAGACCCAGTACTTC,CASSSLGGWETQYF
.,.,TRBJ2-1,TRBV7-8,TGTGCCAGCAGCTATTCGAAGGGACTCCACAATGAGCAGTTCTTC,CASSYSKGLHNEQFF
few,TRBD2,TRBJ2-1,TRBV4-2,TGTGCCAGCAGCCAAGAAGTAGCGGGAGTTGAGCAGTTCTTC,CASSQEVAGVEQFF